Listed here is a single T cell receptor beta chain. This specimen belongs to a study of blood T cell repertoires in COVID-19. Clinical history as reported by participants underpinned cohort assignment. Between the trimmed V and J ends, which lost 3 bases and 4 bases, there was a span of 13 bases. Germline V gene data show CDR1 as SGDLS and CDR2 as YYNGEE. This CDR3 comprises 14 residues. Produced via immunoSEQ multiplex PCR; TCRdb's table is partial and in-frame only. The data show nearly 250,000 clones, 80% to 90% seen once. The clonotype originates from a man aged 45-65 years who had been exposed to COVID-19. V gene TRBV9 combines with J gene TRBJ2-5; TRBD1 might be the D (6 bases). Material: PBMCs or T cells enriched from blood (not recorded which). The CDR3 spells CASSASGRGETQYF. The CDR3 nucleotides read TGTGCCAGCAGCGCTTCTGGCAGGGGAGAGACCCAGTACTTC.